This TCR beta chain was recorded in a study of blood T cell repertoires in COVID-19. Study details: COVID-19 samples from acute and convalescent phases originated in the United States, Italy and Spain. The cDNA or gDNA used as material had been derived from T cells, B-cell-depleted T cells, or PBMCs.

Participants spanned ages 18 to 89 years and resided in about 24 US areas. Cohort 3 donors were reported recovered after two negative PCRs, clearance, or symptom resolution. The CDR3 loop spans 14 amino acids. Germline V gene data show CDR1 as SQVTM and CDR2 as ANQGSEA. Losses at the gene ends were 3 bases for V and 4 bases for J; bases not matched to a gene: 4. The assay was immunoSEQ multiplex PCR, and TCRdb's table has in-frame clones only and misses some. This sample has some 290,000 clones, with roughly 86% found just once. This TCR derives from a woman in her twenties or thirties who had recovered from COVID-19. The sequenced material came from PBMCs or T cells enriched from blood (not recorded which). J is TRBJ2-3 and V is TRBV29-1, with 10 bases matching TRBD1. CDR3 loop: CSVEDRGKSDTQYF. The CDR3 DNA reads as TGCAGCGTTGAGGACAGGGGGAAGTCAGATACGCAGTATTTT.